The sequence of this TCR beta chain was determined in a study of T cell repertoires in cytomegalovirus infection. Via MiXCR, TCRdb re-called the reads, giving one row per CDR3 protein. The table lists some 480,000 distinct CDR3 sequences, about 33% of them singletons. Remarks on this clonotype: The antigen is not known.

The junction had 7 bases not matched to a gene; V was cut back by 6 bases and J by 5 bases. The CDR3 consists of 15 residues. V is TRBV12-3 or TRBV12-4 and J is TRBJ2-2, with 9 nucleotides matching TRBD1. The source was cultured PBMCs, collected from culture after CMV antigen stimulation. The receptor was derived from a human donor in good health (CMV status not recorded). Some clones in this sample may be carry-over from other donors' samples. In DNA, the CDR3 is TGTGCCAGCAGCCCAGGCGGGACAGGGACCGGGGAGCTGTTTTTT. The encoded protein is CASSPGGTGTGELFF.